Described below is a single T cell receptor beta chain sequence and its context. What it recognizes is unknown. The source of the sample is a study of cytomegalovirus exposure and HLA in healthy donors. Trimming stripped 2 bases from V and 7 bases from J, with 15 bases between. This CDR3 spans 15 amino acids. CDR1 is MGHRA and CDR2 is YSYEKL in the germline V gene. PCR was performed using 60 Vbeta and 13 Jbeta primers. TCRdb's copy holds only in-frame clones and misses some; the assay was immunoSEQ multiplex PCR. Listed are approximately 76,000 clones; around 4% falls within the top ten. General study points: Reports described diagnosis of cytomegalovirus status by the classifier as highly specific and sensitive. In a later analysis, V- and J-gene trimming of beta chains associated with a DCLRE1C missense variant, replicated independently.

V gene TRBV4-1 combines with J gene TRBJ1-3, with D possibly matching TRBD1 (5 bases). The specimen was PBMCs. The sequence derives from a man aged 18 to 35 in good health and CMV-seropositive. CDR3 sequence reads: CASSQPSQGGNTIYF. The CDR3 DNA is TGCGCCAGCAGCCAACCCTCGCAGGGAGGTAACACCATATATTTT.